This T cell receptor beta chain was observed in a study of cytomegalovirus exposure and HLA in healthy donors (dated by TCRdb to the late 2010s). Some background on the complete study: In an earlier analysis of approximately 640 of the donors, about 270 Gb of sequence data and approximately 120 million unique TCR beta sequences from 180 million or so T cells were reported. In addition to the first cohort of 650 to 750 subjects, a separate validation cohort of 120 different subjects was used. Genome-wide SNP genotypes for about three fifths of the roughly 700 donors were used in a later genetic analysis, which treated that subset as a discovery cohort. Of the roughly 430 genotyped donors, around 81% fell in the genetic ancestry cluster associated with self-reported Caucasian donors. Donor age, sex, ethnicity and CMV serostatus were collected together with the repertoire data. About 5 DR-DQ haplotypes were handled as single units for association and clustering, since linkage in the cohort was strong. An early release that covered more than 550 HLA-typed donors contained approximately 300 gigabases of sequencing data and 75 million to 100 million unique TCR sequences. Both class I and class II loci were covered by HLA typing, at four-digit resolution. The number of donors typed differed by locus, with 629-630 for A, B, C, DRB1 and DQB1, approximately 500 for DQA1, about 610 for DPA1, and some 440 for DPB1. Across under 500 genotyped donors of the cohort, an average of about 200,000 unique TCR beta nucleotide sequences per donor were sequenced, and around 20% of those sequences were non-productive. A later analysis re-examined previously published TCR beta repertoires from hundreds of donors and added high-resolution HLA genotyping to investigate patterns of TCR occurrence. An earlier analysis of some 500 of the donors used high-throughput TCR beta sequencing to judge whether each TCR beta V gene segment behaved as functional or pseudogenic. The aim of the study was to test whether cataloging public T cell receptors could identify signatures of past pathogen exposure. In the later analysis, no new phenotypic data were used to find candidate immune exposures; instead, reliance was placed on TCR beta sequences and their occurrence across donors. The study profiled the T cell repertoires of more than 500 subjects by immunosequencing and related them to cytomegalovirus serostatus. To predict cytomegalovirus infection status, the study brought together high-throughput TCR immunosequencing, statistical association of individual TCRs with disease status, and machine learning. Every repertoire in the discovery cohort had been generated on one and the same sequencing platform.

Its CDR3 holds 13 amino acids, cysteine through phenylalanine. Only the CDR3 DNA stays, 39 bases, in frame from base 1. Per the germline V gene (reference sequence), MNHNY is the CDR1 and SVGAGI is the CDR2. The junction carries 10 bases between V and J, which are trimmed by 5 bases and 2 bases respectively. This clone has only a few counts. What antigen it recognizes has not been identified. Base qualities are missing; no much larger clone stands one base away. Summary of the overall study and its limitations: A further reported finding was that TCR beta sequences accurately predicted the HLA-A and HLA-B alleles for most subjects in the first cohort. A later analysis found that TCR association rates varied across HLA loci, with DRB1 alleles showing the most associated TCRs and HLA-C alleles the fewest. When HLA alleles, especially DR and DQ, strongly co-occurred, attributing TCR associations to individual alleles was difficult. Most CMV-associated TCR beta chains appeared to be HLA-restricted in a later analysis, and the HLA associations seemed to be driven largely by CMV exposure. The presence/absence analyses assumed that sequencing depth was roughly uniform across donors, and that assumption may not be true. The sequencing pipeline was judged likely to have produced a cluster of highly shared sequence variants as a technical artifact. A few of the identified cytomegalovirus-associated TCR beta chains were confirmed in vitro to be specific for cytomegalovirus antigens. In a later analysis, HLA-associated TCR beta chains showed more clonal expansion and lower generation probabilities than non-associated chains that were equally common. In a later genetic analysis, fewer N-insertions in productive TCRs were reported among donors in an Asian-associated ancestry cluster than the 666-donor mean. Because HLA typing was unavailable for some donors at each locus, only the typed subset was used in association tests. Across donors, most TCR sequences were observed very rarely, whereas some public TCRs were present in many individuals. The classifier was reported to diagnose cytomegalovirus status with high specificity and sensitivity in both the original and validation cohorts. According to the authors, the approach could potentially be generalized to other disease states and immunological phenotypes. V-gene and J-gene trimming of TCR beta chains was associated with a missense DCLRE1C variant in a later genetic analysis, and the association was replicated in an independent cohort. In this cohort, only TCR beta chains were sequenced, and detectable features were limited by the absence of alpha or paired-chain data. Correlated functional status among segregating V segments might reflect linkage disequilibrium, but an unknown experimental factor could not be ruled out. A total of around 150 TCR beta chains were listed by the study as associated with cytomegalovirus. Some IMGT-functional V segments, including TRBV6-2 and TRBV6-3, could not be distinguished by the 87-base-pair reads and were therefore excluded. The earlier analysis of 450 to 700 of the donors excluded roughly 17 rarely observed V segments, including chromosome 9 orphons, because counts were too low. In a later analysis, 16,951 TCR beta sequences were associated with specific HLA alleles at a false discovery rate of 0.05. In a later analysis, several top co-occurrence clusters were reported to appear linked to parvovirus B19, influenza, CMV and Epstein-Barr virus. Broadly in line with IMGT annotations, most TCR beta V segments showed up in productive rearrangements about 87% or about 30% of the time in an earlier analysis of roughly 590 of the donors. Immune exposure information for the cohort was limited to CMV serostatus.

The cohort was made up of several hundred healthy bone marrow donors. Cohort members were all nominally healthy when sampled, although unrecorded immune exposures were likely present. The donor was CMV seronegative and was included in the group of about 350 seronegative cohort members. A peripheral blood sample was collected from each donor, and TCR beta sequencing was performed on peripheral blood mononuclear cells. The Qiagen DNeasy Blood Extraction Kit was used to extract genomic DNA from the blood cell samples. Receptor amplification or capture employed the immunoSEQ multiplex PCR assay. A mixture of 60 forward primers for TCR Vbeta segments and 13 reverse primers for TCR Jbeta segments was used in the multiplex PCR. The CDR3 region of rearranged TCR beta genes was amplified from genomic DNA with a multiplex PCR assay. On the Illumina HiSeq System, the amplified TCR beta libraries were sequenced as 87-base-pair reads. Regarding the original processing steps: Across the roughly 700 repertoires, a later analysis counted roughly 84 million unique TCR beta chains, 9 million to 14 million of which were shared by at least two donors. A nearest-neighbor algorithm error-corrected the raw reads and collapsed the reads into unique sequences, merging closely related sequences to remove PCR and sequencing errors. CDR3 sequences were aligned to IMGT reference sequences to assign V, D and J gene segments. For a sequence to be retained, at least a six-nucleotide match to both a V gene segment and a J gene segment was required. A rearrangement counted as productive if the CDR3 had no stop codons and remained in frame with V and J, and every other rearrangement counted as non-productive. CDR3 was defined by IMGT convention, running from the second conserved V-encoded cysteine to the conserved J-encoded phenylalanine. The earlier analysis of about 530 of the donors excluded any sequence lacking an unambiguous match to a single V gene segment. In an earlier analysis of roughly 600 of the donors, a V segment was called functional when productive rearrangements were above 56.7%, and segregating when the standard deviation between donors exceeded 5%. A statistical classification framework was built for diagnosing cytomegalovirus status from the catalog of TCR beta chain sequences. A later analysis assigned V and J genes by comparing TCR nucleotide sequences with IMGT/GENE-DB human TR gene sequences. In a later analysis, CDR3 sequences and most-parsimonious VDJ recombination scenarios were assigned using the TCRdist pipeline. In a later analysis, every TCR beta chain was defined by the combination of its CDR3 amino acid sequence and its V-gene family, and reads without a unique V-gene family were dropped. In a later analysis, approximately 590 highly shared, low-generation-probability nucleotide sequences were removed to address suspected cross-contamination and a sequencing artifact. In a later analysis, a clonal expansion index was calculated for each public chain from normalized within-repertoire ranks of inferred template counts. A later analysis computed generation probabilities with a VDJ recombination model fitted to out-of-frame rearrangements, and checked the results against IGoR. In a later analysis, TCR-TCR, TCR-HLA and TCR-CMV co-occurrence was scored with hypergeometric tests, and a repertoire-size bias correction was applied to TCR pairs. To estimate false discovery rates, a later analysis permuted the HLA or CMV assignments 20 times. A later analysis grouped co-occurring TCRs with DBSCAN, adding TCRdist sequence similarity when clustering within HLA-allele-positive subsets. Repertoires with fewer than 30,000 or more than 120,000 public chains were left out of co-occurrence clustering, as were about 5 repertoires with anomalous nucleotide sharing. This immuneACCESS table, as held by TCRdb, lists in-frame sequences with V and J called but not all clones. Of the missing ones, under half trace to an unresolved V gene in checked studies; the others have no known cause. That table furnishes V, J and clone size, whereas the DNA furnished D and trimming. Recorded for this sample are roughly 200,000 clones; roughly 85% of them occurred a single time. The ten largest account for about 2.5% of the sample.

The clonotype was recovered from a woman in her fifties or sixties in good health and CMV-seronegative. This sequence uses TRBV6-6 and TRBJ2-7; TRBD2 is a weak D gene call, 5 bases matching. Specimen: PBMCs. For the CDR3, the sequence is CASSGSYAYEQYF. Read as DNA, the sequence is TGTGCCAGCAGTGGGAGTTATGCCTACGAGCAGTACTTC.